This T cell receptor (beta chain) was identified in a study of T-cell reconstitution after alpha-beta-depleted transplantation in children listed by TCRdb under 2016. Regarding the complete study: The study quantitatively tracked T-cell immune reconstitution after TCRalphabeta/CD19-depleted allogeneic hematopoietic cell transplantation in children using TCR repertoire profiling. General findings and caveats noted by the study authors: Over the following months the frequencies of hyperexpanded clones went down, and after one year T-cell counts and TCRbeta diversity were mostly credited to newly produced T cells. The high TCRbeta diversity at day 60 in some patients was ascribed to recipient T cells and intrathymic progenitors that had survived conditioning. The apparently early alphabetaT-cell count recovery about two months after transplant was reportedly dependent on only several hundred rapidly expanded clones derived from non-depleted graft cells.

The library was obtained by PCR. Sequencing instrument: Illumina HiSeq 2500. To normalize quantification of the TCRbeta repertoire, the TCR libraries were built with molecular barcoding that relied on unique molecular identifiers. In TCRdb, the public reads were trimmed at Q25 with fastp and aligned with MiXCR, with productive beta chains retained. Rows are combined by CDR3 protein, so each entry shows the most common genes and DNA. This sample gives almost 600,000 distinct CDR3 sequences in total; roughly a quarter of them show up just once. Approximately 39% of the sample belongs to the ten largest clones. As for this clonotype: Its antigen is currently not known. No quality values exist for individual bases; no much larger clone is one base distant.

CDR1 MGHRA and CDR2 YSYEKL are derived from the germline V gene. The germline V and J ends show losses of 2 bases and 2 bases respectively, and no gene match explains 4 bases of the junction. Reading from cysteine to phenylalanine, the CDR3 counts 15 amino acids. Of the read, only the CDR3 DNA is kept; its 45 bases are in frame from base 1. This specimen's treatment or condition label, interpreted: allogeneic hematopoietic cell transplantation with graft depleted of TCRalphabeta T cells and CD19 B cells. The transplant recipients were children given TCRalphabeta/CD19-depleted allogeneic hematopoietic cell grafts.

This specimen consisted of PBMCs, obtained before TCRalphabeta/CD19-depleted stem cell transplant. The chain was built from TRBV4-1 and TRBJ2-7, with TRBD1 matching 9 junction bases. The receptor was isolated from a boy in the first two years of life with Wiskott-Aldrich syndrome, due to receive a stem cell transplant. The CDR3 loop reads CASSQKQGAAYEQYF. The nucleotide sequence is TGCGCCAGCAGCCAAAAACAGGGGGCGGCCTACGAGCAGTACTTC.